A selection of T cell receptor beta chains follows, all from one sample in a study of memory CD8 T cells in hepatitis C reinfection. The method was immunoSEQ multiplex PCR; TCRdb's version includes in-frame clones alone and lacks a portion of them. Of 46,000 or so clones in the sample, about 88% were seen once. The sample taken for sequencing was naive CD8+ T cells sorted from blood. These receptors all stem from a man in his late teens or twenties with hepatitis C virus infection. The CDR3 runs from the conserved cysteine through the conserved F or W. Fields, in order: D gene, V gene, J gene, CDR3 protein. D genes are given only for firm matches.

>TRBD1|TRBV5-8|TRBJ1-5
CASSFGTASNQPQHF
>NA|TRBV5-6|TRBJ2-7
CASSPGGQSYEQYF
>NA|TRBV4-1|TRBJ2-1
CASSRPWEEDKQFF
>NA|TRBV28|TRBJ2-1
CASSPTGEGEFF
>NA|TRBV14|TRBJ1-4
CASSLTRGGRANEKLFF
>NA|TRBV4-1|TRBJ2-2
CASSQGWGTQTGELFF
>TRBD2|TRBV15|TRBJ2-3
CATSESGSFTDTQYF
>TRBD1|TRBV5-1|TRBJ1-1
CASSLKGANTEAFF
>NA|TRBV27|TRBJ2-7
CASSLSRGFHEQYF
>TRBD1|TRBV4-3|TRBJ1-4
CASSQVDRGDEKLFF
>NA|TRBV27|TRBJ1-5
CASSLGQNNQPQHF
>NA|TRBV30|TRBJ2-6
CAWSDPRFSGANVLTF
>TRBD2|TRBV16|TRBJ2-1
CASSHSGVSSYNEQFF
>TRBD1|TRBV9|TRBJ2-2
CASSVGQGAGELFF
>TRBD2|TRBV6-6|TRBJ2-1
CASSYGAGGEQFF
>NA|TRBV19|TRBJ1-5
CASSIGGRGFNQPQHF
>TRBD1|TRBV18|TRBJ2-1
CASSPTGDSYNEQFF
>TRBD1|TRBV7-9|TRBJ1-4
CASSLDSTLAGQGNEKLFF
>NA|TRBV4-2|TRBJ2-3
CASSQLLGGGTDTQYF
>TRBD2|TRBV6-1|TRBJ2-7
CASSESAGDHEQYF
>TRBD2|TRBV7-2|TRBJ2-2
CASSSYKTSGGNTGELFF
>NA|TRBV6-1|TRBJ1-5
CASSEWPLVQGINQPQHF
>NA|TRBV5-1|TRBJ2-1
CASSSLPSNEQFF
>NA|TRBV28|TRBJ1-6
CASRQGTQLNSPLHF
>NA|TRBV2|TRBJ2-1
CASSGPPSPDNEQFF
>NA|TRBV7-9|TRBJ2-1
CASSLSSSYNEQFF
>NA|TRBV19|TRBJ1-5
CASQTSNSNQPQHF
>TRBD1|TRBV6-5|TRBJ1-2
CASSLQGLNGYTF
>NA|TRBV28|TRBJ2-5
CASSFSRGGGETQYF
>NA|TRBV7-8|TRBJ2-1
CASSLVGGGNEQFF